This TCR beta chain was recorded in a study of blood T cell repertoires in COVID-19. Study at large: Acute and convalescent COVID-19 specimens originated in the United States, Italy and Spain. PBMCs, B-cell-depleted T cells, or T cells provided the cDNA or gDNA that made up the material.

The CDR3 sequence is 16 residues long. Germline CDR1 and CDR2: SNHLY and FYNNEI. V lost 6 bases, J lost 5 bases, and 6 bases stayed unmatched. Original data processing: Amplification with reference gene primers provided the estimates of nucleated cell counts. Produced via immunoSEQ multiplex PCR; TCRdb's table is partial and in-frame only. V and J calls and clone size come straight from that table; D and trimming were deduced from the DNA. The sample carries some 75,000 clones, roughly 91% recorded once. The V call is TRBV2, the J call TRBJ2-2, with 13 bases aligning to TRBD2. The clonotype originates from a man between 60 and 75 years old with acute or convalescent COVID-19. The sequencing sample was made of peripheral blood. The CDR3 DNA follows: TGTGCCAGCAGCCTACTAGCGGGAGGGCCTACCGGGGAGCTGTTTTTT. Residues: CASSLLAGGPTGELFF.